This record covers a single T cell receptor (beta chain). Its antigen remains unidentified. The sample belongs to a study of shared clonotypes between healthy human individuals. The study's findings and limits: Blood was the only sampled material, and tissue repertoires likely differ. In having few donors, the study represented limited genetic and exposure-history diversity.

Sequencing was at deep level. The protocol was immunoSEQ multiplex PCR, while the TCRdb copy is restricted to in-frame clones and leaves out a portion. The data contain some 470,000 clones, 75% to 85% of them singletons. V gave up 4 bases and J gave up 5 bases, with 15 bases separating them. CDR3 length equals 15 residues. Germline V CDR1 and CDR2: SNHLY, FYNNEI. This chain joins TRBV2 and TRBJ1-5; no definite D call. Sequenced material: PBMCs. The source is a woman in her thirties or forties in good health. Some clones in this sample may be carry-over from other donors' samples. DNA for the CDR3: TGTGCCAGCAGTGGCAGTGGGTTGATGGATCAGCCCCAGCATTTT. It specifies CASSGSGLMDQPQHF.